Included here is one T cell receptor beta chain sequence, with context. With 2 bases removed from V and 5 bases from J, the gap between germline ends came to 24 bases. Germline V gene data show CDR1 as SQVTM and CDR2 as ANQGSEA. The length of the CDR3 is 17 residues. This sample was included in a study of T cell responses to AZD1222 COVID-19 vaccine. TCRdb's table, derived via immunoSEQ multiplex PCR, lists solely in-frame clones and lacks some. The top ten clones hold 0.49% of a sample with around 180,000 clones, around nine tenths of them seen once. The chain combines TRBV29-1 with TRBJ1-2, with a weak D call TRBD1 (6 bases). The sequences come from peripheral blood, collected on day 0 of AZD1222 vaccination. The receptor's source is an adult in good health. The CDR3, as DNA: TGCAGCGTTGAACCCTCCCGCGGGGGCATTCTACGGTATGGCTACACCTTC. Its translation is CSVEPSRGGILRYGYTF.